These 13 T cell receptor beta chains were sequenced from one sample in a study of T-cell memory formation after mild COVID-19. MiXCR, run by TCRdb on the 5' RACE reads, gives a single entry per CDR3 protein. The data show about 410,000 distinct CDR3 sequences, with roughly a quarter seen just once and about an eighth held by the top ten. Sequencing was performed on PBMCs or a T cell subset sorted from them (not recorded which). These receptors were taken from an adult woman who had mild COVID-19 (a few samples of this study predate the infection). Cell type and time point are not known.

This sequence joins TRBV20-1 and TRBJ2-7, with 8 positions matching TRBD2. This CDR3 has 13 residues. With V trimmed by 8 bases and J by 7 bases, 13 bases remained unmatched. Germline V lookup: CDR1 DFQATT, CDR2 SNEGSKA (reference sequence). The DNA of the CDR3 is TGCAGTCAATCGGTGGTCGGACTAGCAGAGCAGTACTTC. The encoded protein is CSQSVVGLAEQYF.

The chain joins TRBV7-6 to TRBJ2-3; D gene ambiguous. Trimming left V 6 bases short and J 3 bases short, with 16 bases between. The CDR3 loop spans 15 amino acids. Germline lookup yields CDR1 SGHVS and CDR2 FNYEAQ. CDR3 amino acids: CASSPGTESTDTQYF. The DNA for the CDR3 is TGTGCCAGCAGTCCCGGAACGGAGTCAACAGATACGCAGTATTTT.

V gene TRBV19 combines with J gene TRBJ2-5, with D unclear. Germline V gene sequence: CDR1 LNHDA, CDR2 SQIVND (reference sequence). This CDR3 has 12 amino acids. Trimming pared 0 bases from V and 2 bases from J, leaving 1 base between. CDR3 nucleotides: TGTGCCAGTAGTATAGATCAAGAGACCCAGTACTTC. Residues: CASSIDQETQYF.

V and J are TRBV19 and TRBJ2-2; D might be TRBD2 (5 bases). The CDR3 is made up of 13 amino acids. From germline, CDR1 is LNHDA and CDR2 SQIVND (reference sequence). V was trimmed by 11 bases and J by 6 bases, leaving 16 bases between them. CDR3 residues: CARFVWRAGELFF. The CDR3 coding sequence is TGTGCCCGCTTTGTTTGGCGGGCCGGGGAGCTGTTTTTT.

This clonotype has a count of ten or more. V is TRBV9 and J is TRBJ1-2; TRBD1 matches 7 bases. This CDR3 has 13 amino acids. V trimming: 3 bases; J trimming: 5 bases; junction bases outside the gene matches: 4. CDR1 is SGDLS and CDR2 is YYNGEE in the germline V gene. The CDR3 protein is CASSAGTAYGYTF. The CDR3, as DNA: TGTGCCAGCAGCGCCGGGACAGCTTATGGCTACACCTTC.

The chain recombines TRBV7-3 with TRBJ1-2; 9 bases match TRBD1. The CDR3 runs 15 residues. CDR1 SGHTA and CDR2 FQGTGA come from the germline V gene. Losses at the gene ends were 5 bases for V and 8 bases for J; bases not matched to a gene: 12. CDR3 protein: CASSPRPGQGGGYTF. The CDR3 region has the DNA TGTGCCAGCAGCCCGCGGCCGGGACAGGGCGGAGGCTACACCTTC.

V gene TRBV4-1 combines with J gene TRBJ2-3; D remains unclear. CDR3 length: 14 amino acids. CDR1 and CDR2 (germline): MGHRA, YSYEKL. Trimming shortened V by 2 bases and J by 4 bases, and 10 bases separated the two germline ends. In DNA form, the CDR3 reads TGCGCCAGCAGCCAACCCTACACACCAGATACGCAGTATTTT. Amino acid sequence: CASSQPYTPDTQYF.

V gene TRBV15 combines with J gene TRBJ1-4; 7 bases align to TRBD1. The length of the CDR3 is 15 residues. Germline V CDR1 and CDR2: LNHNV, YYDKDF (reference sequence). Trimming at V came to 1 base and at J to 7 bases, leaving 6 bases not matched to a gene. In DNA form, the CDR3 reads TGTGCCACCAGCAGAGGACAGGGCAGTGGTGAAAAACTGTTTTTT. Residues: CATSRGQGSGEKLFF. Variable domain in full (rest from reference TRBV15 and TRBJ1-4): DAMVIQNPRYQVTQFGKPVTLSCSQTLNHNVMYWYQQKSSQAPKLLFHYYDKDFNNEADTPDNFQSRRPNTSFCFLDIRSPGLGDTAMYLCATSRGQGSGEKLFFGSGTQLSVL.

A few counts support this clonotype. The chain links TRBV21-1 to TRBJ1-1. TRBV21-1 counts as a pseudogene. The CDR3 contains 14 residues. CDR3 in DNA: TGTGCCAGCAGCCCCGTAAGACAAAACACTGAAGCTTTCTTT. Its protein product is CASSPVRQNTEAFF.

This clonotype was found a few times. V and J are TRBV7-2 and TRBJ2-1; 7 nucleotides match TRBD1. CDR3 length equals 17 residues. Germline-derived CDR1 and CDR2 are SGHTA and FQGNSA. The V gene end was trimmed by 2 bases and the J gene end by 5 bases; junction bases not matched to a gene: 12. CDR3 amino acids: CASSLKVQGLRDNEQFF. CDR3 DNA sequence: TGTGCCAGCAGCTTAAAAGTACAGGGGCTTCGAGACAATGAGCAGTTCTTC.

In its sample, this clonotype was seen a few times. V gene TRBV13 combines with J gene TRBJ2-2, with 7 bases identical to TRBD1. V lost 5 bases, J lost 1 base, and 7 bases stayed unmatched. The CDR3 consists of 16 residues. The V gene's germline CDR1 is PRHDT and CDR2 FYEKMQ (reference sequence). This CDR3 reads CASSPRQGGNTGELFF. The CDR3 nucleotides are TGTGCCAGCAGCCCCAGACAGGGCGGGAACACCGGGGAGCTGTTTTTT. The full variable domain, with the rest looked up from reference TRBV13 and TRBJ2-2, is AAGVIQSPRHLIKEKRETATLKCYPIPRHDTVYWYQQGPGQDPQFLISFYEKMQSDKGSIPDRFSAQQFSDYHSELNMSSLELGDSALYFCASSPRQGGNTGELFFGEGSRLTVL.

The CDR3 here is CASSFSPHTGELFF. CDR3 DNA: TGTGCCAGCAGCTTTTCCCCCCACACCGGGGAGCTGTTTTTT. The chain has TRBV7-9 and TRBJ2-2; D remains ambiguous. Trimming pared 3 bases from V and 3 bases from J, leaving 8 bases between. Germline CDR1 and CDR2: SEHNR and FQNEAQ (reference sequence). There are 14 residues in the CDR3.

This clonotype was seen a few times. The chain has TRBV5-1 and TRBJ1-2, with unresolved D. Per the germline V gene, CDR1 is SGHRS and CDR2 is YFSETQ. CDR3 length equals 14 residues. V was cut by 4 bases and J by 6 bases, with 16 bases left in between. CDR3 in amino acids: CASSQFVPGDGYTF. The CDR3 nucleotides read TGCGCCAGCAGCCAATTCGTCCCTGGGGATGGCTACACCTTC.